This is a list of T cell receptor beta chains from one sample in a study of T cells in Graves' hyperthyroidism and ophthalmopathy. A single record per CDR3 protein comes from TCRdb applying MiXCR to the multiplex PCR reads. This sample yields a few hundred thousand distinct CDR3 sequences, of which roughly 50% are seen a single time; about 20% belongs to the top ten. The source material was peripheral blood or thyroid tissue (not recorded which). These receptors were obtained from an adult woman with Graves' disease, either hyperthyroidism or ophthalmopathy (not recorded which). Each CDR3 is given with its conserved first and last residue. The order of the fields is J gene, V gene, clone size, D gene, CDR3 protein, CDR3 DNA. A D gene is named only where the DNA matches it firmly. Clone sizes are given selectively: once, few, many, or a class where the clone is expanded.

>TRBJ2-5|TRBV4-1|.|.
CASSLPVETQYF
TGCGCCAGCAGCTTACCGGTAGAGACCCAGTACTTC
>TRBJ1-6|TRBV2|many|.
CASSESPGLDSPLHF
TGTGCCAGCAGTGAATCACCAGGGTTGGATTCACCCCTCCACTTT
>TRBJ1-5|TRBV6-5|many|.
CAQEGWNQPQHF
TGTGCCCAAGAGGGTTGGAATCAGCCCCAGCATTTT
>TRBJ1-4|TRBV7-8|.|TRBD1
CASSLSGTGNEKLFF
TGTGCCAGCAGCTTGTCCGGGACAGGGAATGAAAAACTGTTTTTT
>TRBJ1-1|TRBV20-1|.|.
CSATPWETEAFF
TGCAGTGCTACTCCATGGGAGACTGAAGCTTTCTTT
>TRBJ1-2|TRBV29-1|.|.
CSVVIQRDYGYTF
TGCAGCGTTGTCATACAGCGAGACTACGGCTACACCTTC
>TRBJ1-5|TRBV6-5|few|.
CASSRGRGSNQPQHF
TGTGCCAGCTCTCGTGGGCGGGGGAGCAATCAGCCCCAGCATTTT
>TRBJ1-1|TRBV7-9|.|.
CASGVSVGTEAFF
TGTGCCAGCGGCGTGAGCGTGGGCACTGAAGCTTTCTTT
>TRBJ1-5|TRBV7-9|many|TRBD1
CASSFTGGVQPQHF
TGTGCCAGCAGTTTTACAGGGGGCGTTCAGCCCCAGCATTTT
>TRBJ1-1|TRBV20-1|many|TRBD1
CSARTGAMNTEAFF
TGCAGTGCGAGGACAGGGGCTATGAACACTGAAGCTTTCTTT
>TRBJ2-6|TRBV29-1|.|.
CSAVQGSGANVLTF
TGCAGCGCCGTACAGGGTTCTGGGGCCAACGTCCTGACTTTC
>TRBJ1-2|TRBV4-2|.|.
CASSLGLGYTF
TGTGCCAGCAGCCTCGGGCTTGGCTACACCTTC
>TRBJ2-5|TRBV4-3|once|.
CASSPWGLKTQYF
TGCGCCAGCAGCCCGTGGGGTTTGAAGACCCAGTACTTC
>TRBJ1-5|TRBV20-1|many|.
CSAREGQPQHF
TGCAGTGCTAGAGAGGGTCAGCCCCAGCATTTT
>TRBJ2-7|TRBV7-9|.|.
CASGPGTYEQYF
TGTGCCAGCGGCCCGGGGACATACGAGCAGTACTTC
>TRBJ1-1|TRBV5-1|many|TRBD1
CASSNRQGDGDTEAFF
TGCGCCAGCAGCAATCGACAGGGGGACGGGGACACTGAAGCTTTCTTT
>TRBJ1-2|TRBV20-1|.|.
CSAMDGYTF
TGCAGTGCCATGGATGGCTACACCTTC
>TRBJ1-4|TRBV10-3|.|.
CAISESFVGKLFF
TGTGCCATCAGTGAGTCCTTCGTTGGAAAACTGTTTTTT
>TRBJ2-7|TRBV3-1|many|.
CASSGIGPNEQYF
TGTGCCAGCAGCGGGATCGGACCGAACGAGCAGTACTTC
>TRBJ1-5|TRBV9|.|.
CASSVEGDGYQPQHF
TGTGCCAGCAGCGTAGAGGGAGACGGTTATCAGCCCCAGCATTTT
>TRBJ2-5|TRBV20-1|.|TRBD2
CSAPGPSGSSYEKETQYF
TGCAGTGCGCCCGGACCTAGCGGGAGCTCCTACGAGAAAGAGACCCAGTACTTC
>TRBJ1-1|TRBV6-4|.|.
CASSDSGRTRWTEAFF
TGTGCCAGCAGTGACTCGGGTCGGACTAGATGGACTGAAGCTTTCTTT
>TRBJ2-7|TRBV10-3|.|.
CAISAGEFSYEQYF
TGTGCCATCAGTGCAGGGGAATTCTCCTACGAGCAGTACTTC
>TRBJ1-6|TRBV19|.|TRBD1
CASSRGTGESSYNSPLHF
TGTGCCAGTAGTAGGGGGACAGGGGAAAGCTCCTATAATTCACCCCTCCACTTT
>TRBJ2-2|TRBV12-3/TRBV12-4|many|TRBD2
CASRSRLAGTNTGELFF
TGTGCCAGCAGATCCAGACTAGCGGGAACGAACACCGGGGAGCTGTTTTTT
>TRBJ1-5|TRBV24-1|.|.
CATSDLRSNQPQHF
TGTGCCACCAGTGACCTAAGAAGCAATCAGCCCCAGCATTTT
>TRBJ2-5|TRBV6-6|.|TRBD1
CASSHRGQETQYF
TGTGCCAGCAGTCACAGGGGGCAAGAGACCCAGTACTTC
>TRBJ2-7|TRBV20-1|many|.
CSARGASPYEQYF
TGCAGTGCTAGAGGTGCTAGCCCCTACGAGCAGTACTTC
>TRBJ1-4|TRBV12-3/TRBV12-4|few|.
CASSEAQGPFNEKLFF
TGTGCCAGCAGTGAAGCGCAGGGCCCGTTCAATGAAAAACTGTTTTTT
>TRBJ1-5|TRBV7-9|.|TRBD1
CASSLQGAKGNYQPQHF
TGTGCCAGCAGCCTACAGGGGGCGAAGGGGAACTATCAGCCCCAGCATTTT
>TRBJ2-5|TRBV4-3|once|.
CASSQDLVTQYF
TGCGCCAGCAGCCAAGATCTGGTGACCCAGTACTTC
>TRBJ2-7|TRBV6-5|many|TRBD2
CASSHYGGGKYEQYF
TGTGCCAGCAGCCACTACGGGGGAGGGAAGTACGAGCAGTACTTC
>TRBJ1-1|TRBV7-9|few|.
CASSQAGGTEAFF
TGTGCCAGCAGCCAGGCGGGGGGCACTGAAGCTTTCTTT
>TRBJ1-3|TRBV7-2|.|.
CASRFGRSGNTIYF
TGTGCCAGCAGGTTTGGCAGGTCGGGAAACACCATATATTTT
>TRBJ2-3|TRBV5-1|few|TRBD1
CASMTGASTSTDTQYF
TGCGCCAGCATGACAGGGGCATCTACTAGCACAGATACGCAGTATTTT
>TRBJ1-2|TRBV5-1|many|.
CASSLADSGSGYGYTF
TGCGCCAGCAGCTTGGCCGACTCCGGGAGCGGCTATGGCTACACCTTC
>TRBJ2-3|TRBV24-1|.|.
CATSDSGQGTDTQYF
TGTGCCACCAGTGACTCCGGACAAGGCACAGATACGCAGTATTTT
>TRBJ1-1|TRBV29-1|.|.
CSARRTEGTEAFF
TGCAGCGCCCGACGAACCGAGGGGACTGAAGCTTTCTTT
>TRBJ1-5|TRBV10-3|.|TRBD1
CAISNDRGLQPQHF
TGTGCCATCAGCAATGACAGGGGATTGCAGCCCCAGCATTTT
>TRBJ1-3|TRBV5-1|.|.
CASSLERGGDTIYF
TGCGCCAGCAGCTTGGAAAGGGGTGGCGATACCATATATTTT
>TRBJ2-6|TRBV10-3|.|TRBD2
CAIRGLAGLRSGANVLTF
TGTGCCATCAGGGGTTTAGCGGGTTTACGCTCTGGGGCCAACGTCCTGACTTTC
>TRBJ2-1|TRBV19|.|TRBD2
CASSISGGGYNEQFF
TGTGCCAGTAGTATCAGCGGGGGCGGGTACAATGAGCAGTTCTTC
>TRBJ2-2|TRBV11-3|many|TRBD2
CASSLNDWTSERAGELFF
TGTGCCAGCAGCTTAAATGATTGGACTAGCGAAAGGGCCGGGGAGCTGTTTTTT
>TRBJ2-5|TRBV12-3/TRBV12-4|once|.
CASSEGLETQYF
TGTGCCAGCAGTGAAGGATTAGAGACCCAGTACTTC
>TRBJ2-2|TRBV29-1|once|.
CSVDRKNTGELFF
TGCAGCGTCGACAGGAAGAACACCGGGGAGCTGTTTTTT
>TRBJ1-1|TRBV15|few|TRBD1
CATTGVGQGNTEAFF
TGTGCCACCACCGGGGTGGGACAGGGGAACACTGAAGCTTTCTTT
>TRBJ1-2|TRBV7-2|few|.
CASSLRSGYTF
TGTGCCAGCAGCTTACGCAGCGGCTACACCTTC
>TRBJ1-1|TRBV3-1|many|.
CASSQVQGTEAFF
TGTGCCAGCAGCCAAGTTCAGGGTACTGAAGCTTTCTTT
>TRBJ2-7|TRBV20-1|.|.
CSARDETGVEQYF
TGCAGTGCTAGAGATGAGACGGGGGTCGAGCAGTACTTC